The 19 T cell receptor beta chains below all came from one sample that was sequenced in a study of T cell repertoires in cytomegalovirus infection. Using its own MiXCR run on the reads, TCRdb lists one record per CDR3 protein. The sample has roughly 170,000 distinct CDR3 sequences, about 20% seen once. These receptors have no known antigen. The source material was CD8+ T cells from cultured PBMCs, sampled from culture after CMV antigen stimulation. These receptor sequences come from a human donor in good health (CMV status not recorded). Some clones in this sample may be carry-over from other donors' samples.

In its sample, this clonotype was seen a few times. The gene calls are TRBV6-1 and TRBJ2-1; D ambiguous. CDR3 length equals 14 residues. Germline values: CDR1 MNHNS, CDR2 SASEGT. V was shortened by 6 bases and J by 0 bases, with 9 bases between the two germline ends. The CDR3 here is CASSVASSYNEQFF. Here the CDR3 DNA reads TGTGCCAGCAGCGTTGCGTCCTCCTACAATGAGCAGTTCTTC.

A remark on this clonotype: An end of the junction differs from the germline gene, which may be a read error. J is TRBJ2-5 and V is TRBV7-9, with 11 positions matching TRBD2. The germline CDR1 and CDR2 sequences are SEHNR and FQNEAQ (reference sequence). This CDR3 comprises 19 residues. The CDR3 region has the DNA TGTGCCATCAGCCCGTCGGGGGCTAGCGGGGGGCCGTCAAAAGAGACCCAGTACTTC. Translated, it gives CAISPSGASGGPSKETQYF.

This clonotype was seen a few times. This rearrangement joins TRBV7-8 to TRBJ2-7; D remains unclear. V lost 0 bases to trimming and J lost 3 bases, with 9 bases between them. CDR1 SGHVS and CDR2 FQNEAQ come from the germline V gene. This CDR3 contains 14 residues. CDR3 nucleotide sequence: TGTGCCAGCAGCTTAGCTATCTTGGGCTACGAGCAGTACTTC. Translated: CASSLAILGYEQYF.

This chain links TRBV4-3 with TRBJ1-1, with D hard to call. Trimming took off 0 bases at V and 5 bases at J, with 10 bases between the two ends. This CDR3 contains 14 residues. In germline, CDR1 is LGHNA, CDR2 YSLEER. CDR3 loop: CASSQDRKLTEAFF. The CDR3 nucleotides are TGCGCCAGCAGCCAAGACCGTAAATTGACTGAAGCTTTCTTT.

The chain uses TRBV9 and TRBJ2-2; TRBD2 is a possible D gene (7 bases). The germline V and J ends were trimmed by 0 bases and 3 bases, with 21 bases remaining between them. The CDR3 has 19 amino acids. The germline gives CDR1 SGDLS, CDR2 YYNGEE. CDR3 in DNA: TGTGCCAGCAGCGTAGAGGATCCCGGCCGGGGGGCCGACACCGGGGAGCTGTTTTTT. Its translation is CASSVEDPGRGADTGELFF.

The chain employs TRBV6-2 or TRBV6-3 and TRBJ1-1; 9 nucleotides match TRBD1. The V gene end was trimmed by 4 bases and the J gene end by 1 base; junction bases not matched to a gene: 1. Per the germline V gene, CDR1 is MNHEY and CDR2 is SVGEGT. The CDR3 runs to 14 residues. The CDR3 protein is CASSWTGENTEAFF. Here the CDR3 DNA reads TGTGCCAGCAGTTGGACAGGGGAGAACACTGAAGCTTTCTTT.

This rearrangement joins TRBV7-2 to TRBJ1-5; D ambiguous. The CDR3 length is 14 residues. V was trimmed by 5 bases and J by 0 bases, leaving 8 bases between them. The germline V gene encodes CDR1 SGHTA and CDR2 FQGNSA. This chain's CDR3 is CASSHTYSNQPQHF. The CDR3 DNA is TGTGCCAGCAGCCACACATATAGCAATCAGCCCCAGCATTTT.

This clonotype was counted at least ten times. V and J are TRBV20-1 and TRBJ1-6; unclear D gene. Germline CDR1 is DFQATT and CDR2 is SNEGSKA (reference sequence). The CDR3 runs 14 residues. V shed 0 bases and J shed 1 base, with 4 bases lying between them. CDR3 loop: CSAREGSYNSPLHF. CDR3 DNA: TGCAGTGCTAGAGAGGGTTCCTATAATTCACCCCTCCACTTT.

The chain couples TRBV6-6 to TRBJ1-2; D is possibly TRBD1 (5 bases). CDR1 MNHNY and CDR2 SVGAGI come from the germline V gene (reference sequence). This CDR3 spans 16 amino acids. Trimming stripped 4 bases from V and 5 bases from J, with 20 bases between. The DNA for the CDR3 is TGTGCCAGCAGTTTACTCAGGGAACTATGGGATTATGGCTACACCTTC. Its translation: CASSLLRELWDYGYTF.

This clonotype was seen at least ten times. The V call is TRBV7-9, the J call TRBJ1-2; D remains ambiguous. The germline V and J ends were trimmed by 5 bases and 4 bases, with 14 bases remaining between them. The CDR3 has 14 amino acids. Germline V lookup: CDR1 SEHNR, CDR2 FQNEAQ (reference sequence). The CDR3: CASSDGLMFYGYTF. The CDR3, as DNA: TGTGCCAGCAGCGATGGACTTATGTTCTATGGCTACACCTTC. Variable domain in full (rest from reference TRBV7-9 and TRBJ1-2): DTGVSQNPRHKITKRGQNVTFRCDPISEHNRLYWYRQTLGQGPEFLTYFQNEAQLEKSRLLSDRFSAERPKGSFSTLEIQRTEQGDSAMYLCASSDGLMFYGYTFGSGTRLTVV.

The DNA of the CDR3 is TGTGCCAGCAGTGGGGACAACTACAATGAGCAGTTCTTC. It encodes CASSGDNYNEQFF. V gene TRBV6-2 or TRBV6-3 combines with J gene TRBJ2-1, with D possibly TRBD1 on 6 matching bases. CDR1 and CDR2 from the germline V gene are MNHEY and SVGEGT. This CDR3 contains 13 residues. V shed 5 bases and J shed 3 bases, with 8 bases lying between them.

The CDR3 protein is CASSQDVGRDRAGRGAYNEQFF. Here the CDR3 DNA reads TGCGCCAGCAGCCAAGATGTCGGTCGGGACAGGGCTGGCCGAGGGGCCTACAATGAGCAGTTCTTC. The chain has TRBV4-3 and TRBJ2-1; 9 bases map to TRBD1. The CDR3 has 22 amino acids. CDR1 is LGHNA and CDR2 is YSLEER in the germline V gene. The V gene end was trimmed by 0 bases and the J gene end by 2 bases; junction bases not matched to a gene: 20.

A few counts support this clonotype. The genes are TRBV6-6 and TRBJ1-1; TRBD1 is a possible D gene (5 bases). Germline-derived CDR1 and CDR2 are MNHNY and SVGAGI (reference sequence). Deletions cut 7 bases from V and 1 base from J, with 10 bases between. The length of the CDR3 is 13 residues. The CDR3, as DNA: TGTGCCAGCATCAGTGGGGCGAACACTGAAGCTTTCTTT. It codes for CASISGANTEAFF.

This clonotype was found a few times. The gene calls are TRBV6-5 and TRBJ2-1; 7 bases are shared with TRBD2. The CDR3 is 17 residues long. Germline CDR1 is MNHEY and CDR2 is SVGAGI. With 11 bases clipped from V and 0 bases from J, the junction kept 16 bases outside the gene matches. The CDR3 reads CAAQGAPGLSSYNEQFF. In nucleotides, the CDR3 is TGTGCCGCCCAAGGGGCCCCGGGACTAAGCTCCTACAATGAGCAGTTCTTC.

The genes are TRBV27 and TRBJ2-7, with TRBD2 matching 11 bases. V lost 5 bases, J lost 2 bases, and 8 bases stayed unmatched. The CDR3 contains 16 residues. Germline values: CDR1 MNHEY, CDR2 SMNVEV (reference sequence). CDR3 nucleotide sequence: TGTGCCAGCAGTCCTCTAGCGGGGGGACCCGCCTACGAGCAGTACTTC. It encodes CASSPLAGGPAYEQYF.

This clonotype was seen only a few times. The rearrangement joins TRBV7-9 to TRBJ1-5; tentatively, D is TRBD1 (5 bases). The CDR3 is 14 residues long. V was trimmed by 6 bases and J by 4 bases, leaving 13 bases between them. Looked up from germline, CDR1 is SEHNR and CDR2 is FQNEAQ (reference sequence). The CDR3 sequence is CASRATGGNQPQHF. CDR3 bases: TGTGCCAGCAGAGCCACGGGGGGAAATCAGCCCCAGCATTTT.

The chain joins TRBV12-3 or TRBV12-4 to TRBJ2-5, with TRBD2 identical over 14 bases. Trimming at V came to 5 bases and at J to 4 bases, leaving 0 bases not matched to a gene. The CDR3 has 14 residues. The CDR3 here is CASSGTSGGETQYF. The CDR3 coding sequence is TGTGCCAGCAGTGGGACTAGCGGGGGAGAGACCCAGTACTTC.

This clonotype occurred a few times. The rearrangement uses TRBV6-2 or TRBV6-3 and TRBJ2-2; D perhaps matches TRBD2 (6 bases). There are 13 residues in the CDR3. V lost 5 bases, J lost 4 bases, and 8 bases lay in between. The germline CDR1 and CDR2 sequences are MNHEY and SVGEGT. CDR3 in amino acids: CASSPGLTGELFF. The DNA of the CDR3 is TGTGCCAGCAGTCCGGGACTCACCGGGGAGCTGTTTTTT.

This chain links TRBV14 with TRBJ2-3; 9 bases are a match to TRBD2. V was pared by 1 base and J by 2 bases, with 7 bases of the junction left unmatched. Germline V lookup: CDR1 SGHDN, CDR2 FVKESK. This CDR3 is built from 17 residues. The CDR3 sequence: CASSQGVRLAATDTQYF. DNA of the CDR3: TGTGCCAGCAGCCAAGGCGTCCGACTAGCGGCCACAGATACGCAGTATTTT.